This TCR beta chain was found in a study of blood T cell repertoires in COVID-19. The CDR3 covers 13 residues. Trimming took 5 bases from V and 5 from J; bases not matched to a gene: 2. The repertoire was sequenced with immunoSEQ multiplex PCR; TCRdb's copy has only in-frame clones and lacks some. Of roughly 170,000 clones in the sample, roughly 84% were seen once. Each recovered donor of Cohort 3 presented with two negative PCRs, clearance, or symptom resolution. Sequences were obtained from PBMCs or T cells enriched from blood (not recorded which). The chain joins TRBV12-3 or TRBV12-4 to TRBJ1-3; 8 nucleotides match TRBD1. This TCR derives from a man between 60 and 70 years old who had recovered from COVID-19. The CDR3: CASSRDRRNTIYF. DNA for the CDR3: TGTGCCAGCAGTCGGGACAGGCGAAACACCATATATTTT.